Following are 20 T cell receptor beta chains from one sample sequenced in a study of T-cell reconstitution after alpha-beta-depleted transplantation in children. Molecular barcoding with unique molecular identifiers was used for the TCRbeta library. Using its own MiXCR run on the PCR reads, TCRdb lists one record per CDR3 protein. The sample records around 600,000 distinct CDR3 sequences, around a sixth being singletons. The input for sequencing was PBMCs from the stem cell graft donor, taken from the stem cell graft. The receptors here all came from a human donor who donated a stem cell graft to a child with acute myeloid leukemia.

This clonotype has ten or more counts. The rearrangement links TRBV15 to TRBJ2-1; a possible D gene is TRBD1 (5 bases). The germline V gene encodes CDR1 LNHNV and CDR2 YYDKDF (reference sequence). Trimming removed 0 bases from V and 7 bases from J, with 13 bases in between. The CDR3 runs to 15 residues. The CDR3 is CATSRDLAGNNEQFF. The CDR3 DNA follows: TGTGCCACCAGCAGAGATCTGGCAGGGAATAATGAGCAGTTCTTC.

This clonotype was found many times. The CDR3 is CASREGAWNGQPQHF. CDR3 in DNA: TGTGCCAGCAGGGAGGGGGCCTGGAACGGTCAGCCCCAGCATTTT. The chain uses TRBV6-1 and TRBJ1-5; TRBD1 agrees at 7 bases. Germline V gives CDR1 MNHNS, CDR2 SASEGT. This CDR3 contains 15 residues. The V and J ends lost 6 bases and 6 bases, in that order; junction bases with no gene match: 11.

This clonotype was detected many times. The J gene is TRBJ2-7, the V gene TRBV7-2; weak D call: TRBD1 (6 bases). Germline-derived CDR1 and CDR2 are SGHTA and FQGNSA. This CDR3 contains 13 residues. V lost 3 bases and J 2 bases, leaving 8 bases between the germline ends. The CDR3 loop is CASSFGDTYEQYV. As DNA, the CDR3 is TGTGCCAGCAGCTTCGGGGACACCTACGAGCAGTACGTC.

The chain joins TRBV12-3 or TRBV12-4 to TRBJ1-5, with D perhaps TRBD1 (6 bases). The CDR3 is 14 residues long. V lost 5 bases, J lost 5 bases, and 13 bases lay in between. The DNA of the CDR3 is TGTGCCAGCAGTCCCATGGGGGGCGATCAGCCCCAGCATTTT. This translates into CASSPMGGDQPQHF.

This clonotype appeared a few times. The chain combines TRBV12-3 or TRBV12-4 with TRBJ1-1, with D perhaps matching TRBD1 (5 bases). Trimming cost V 6 bases and J 0 bases, with 11 bases left between them. The CDR3 has 14 amino acids. The CDR3 DNA reads TGTGCCAGCAGGCCGGGACTCCTGAACACTGAAGCTTTCTTT. Translated: CASRPGLLNTEAFF.

There are a few counts of this clonotype. The rearrangement uses TRBV7-2 and TRBJ2-1; 15 bases map to TRBD2. Germline loops: CDR1 SGHTA, CDR2 FQGNSA. J lost 5 bases, V lost 5 bases, and 4 bases had no gene match. This CDR3 is 16 amino acids long. CDR3 region: CASSRTSGGGNNEQFF. The CDR3 bases are TGTGCCAGCAGCCGGACTAGCGGGGGGGGCAACAATGAGCAGTTCTTC.

V gene TRBV7-9 combines with J gene TRBJ1-1; 8 bases map to TRBD1. The CDR3 runs to 15 residues. With 3 bases clipped from V and 1 base from J, the junction kept 4 bases outside the gene matches. From germline, CDR1 is SEHNR and CDR2 FQNEAQ (reference sequence). The DNA for the CDR3 is TGTGCCAGCAGCTTCCCCGGGACAGGGAACACTGAAGCTTTCTTT. Translation gives CASSFPGTGNTEAFF.

This clonotype was counted between two and nine times. This rearrangement joins TRBV29-1 to TRBJ1-4, with D maybe TRBD1 (5 bases). The germline V gene encodes CDR1 SQVTM and CDR2 ANQGSEA. Trimming removed 1 base from V and 4 bases from J, with 16 bases in between. The CDR3 covers 16 residues. The CDR3: CSVEVGTNANNEKLFF. The CDR3 nucleotides are TGCAGCGTTGAAGTTGGGACCAACGCCAATAATGAAAAACTGTTTTTT.

This clonotype came up a few times. V usage is TRBV25-1 and J usage is TRBJ2-7; no reliable D call. Trimming removed 3 bases from V and 3 bases from J, with 3 bases in between. This CDR3 has 11 amino acids. CDR1 is MGHDK and CDR2 is SYGVNS in the germline V gene. CDR3 amino acids: CASSDLYEQYF. CDR3 nucleotide sequence: TGTGCCAGCAGTGACCTCTACGAGCAGTACTTC.

This clonotype was seen more than once but under ten times. V is TRBV7-8 and J is TRBJ2-7, with 10 bases identical to TRBD2. The CDR3 runs 16 residues. Trimming took 5 bases from V and 0 from J; bases not matched to a gene: 7. From germline, CDR1 is SGHVS and CDR2 FQNEAQ. CDR3 sequence: CASSPRTSGSSYEQYF. In DNA form, the CDR3 reads TGTGCCAGCAGCCCGAGGACTAGCGGAAGCTCCTACGAGCAGTACTTC.

This clonotype was seen more than once but under ten times. The genes are TRBV5-1 and TRBJ2-3; D is unclear. From germline, CDR1 is SGHRS and CDR2 YFSETQ. The V end was cut by 5 bases, the J end by 1 base, with 11 bases between. The CDR3 is made up of 14 amino acids. The CDR3 coding sequence is TGCGCCAGCAGGCCGGTTTCCCGCACAGATACGCAGTATTTT. Translating it yields CASRPVSRTDTQYF.

In this sample, this clonotype turned up many times. This chain connects TRBV29-1 to TRBJ2-3; maybe TRBD2 (5 bases). The germline gives CDR1 SQVTM, CDR2 ANQGSEA. The length of the CDR3 is 13 residues. Deletions cut 5 bases from V and 0 bases from J, with 9 bases between. The CDR3 region has the DNA TGCAGCGTTTTCTGGACTAGCACAGATACGCAGTATTTT. Its protein product is CSVFWTSTDTQYF.

The V and J genes are TRBV7-2 and TRBJ1-5; tentative D call: TRBD1 (5 bases). The V and J ends lost 1 base and 7 bases respectively, with 11 bases between them. Germline assignment: CDR1 SGHTA and CDR2 FQGNSA. The CDR3 loop spans 14 amino acids. CDR3 in amino acids: CASSLVPGGQPQHF. CDR3 DNA: TGTGCCAGCAGCTTAGTCCCGGGGGGGCAGCCCCAGCATTTT.

The V call is TRBV9, the J call TRBJ2-2; tentative D call: TRBD2 (5 bases). The CDR3 is made up of 19 amino acids. The V gene's germline CDR1 is SGDLS and CDR2 YYNGEE. V shed 4 bases and J shed 4 bases, with 26 bases lying between them. The CDR3 protein is CASSLRSFTSSWGTGELFF. The CDR3 nucleotides are TGTGCCAGCAGCCTTCGATCCTTTACTTCTAGCTGGGGCACCGGGGAGCTGTTTTTT.

This clonotype occurred a few times. The J gene is TRBJ2-4, the V gene TRBV18; weak D call: TRBD1 (5 bases). In germline, CDR1 is KGHSH, CDR2 LQKENI. V was shortened by 0 bases and J by 2 bases, with 11 bases between the two germline ends. This CDR3 is built from 16 residues. Here the CDR3 DNA reads TGTGCCAGCTCACCACCCGTACGACAGCCCAAAAACATTCAGTACTTC. Amino acid sequence: CASSPPVRQPKNIQYF.

Remarks on this clonotype: Without the conserved terminal phenylalanine or tryptophan, this CDR3 likely stems from a read error. The rearrangement links TRBV7-2 to TRBJ2-5, with 8 nucleotides matching TRBD1. The CDR3 runs to 16 residues. Trimming cost V 5 bases and J 5 bases; bases outside gene matches: 13. Germline CDR1 is SGHTA and CDR2 is FQGNSA. The CDR3 nucleotides are TGTGCCAGCAGCCCCCAGGGGCAGGGGGCGTTGGAGACCCAGTACTAC. Encoded protein: CASSPQGQGALETQYY.

The chain is built from TRBV25-1 and TRBJ2-5; TRBD2 matches 8 bases. The V gene end was trimmed by 4 bases and the J gene end by 3 bases; junction bases not matched to a gene: 4. Germline CDR1 is MGHDK and CDR2 is SYGVNS. The CDR3 spans 14 residues. CDR3 sequence: CASSVSGGKETQYF. CDR3 nucleotides: TGTGCCAGCAGTGTGAGCGGGGGAAAAGAGACCCAGTACTTC.

This clonotype was recorded at least ten times. The chain uses TRBV20-1 and TRBJ2-7; tentatively, D is TRBD1 or TRBD2 (5 bases each). V lost 6 bases, J lost 6 bases, and 15 bases lay in between. Germline CDR1 DFQATT, CDR2 SNEGSKA (reference sequence). There are 12 residues in the CDR3. The CDR3 sequence: CSARPGTGEQYV. The CDR3 DNA follows: TGCAGTGCCCGACCCGGGACGGGCGAGCAGTACGTC.

Of note for this clonotype: This may be a read error, as it is one base from a much larger clone. CDR3 loop: CASSLDGTGIAYGYTF. CDR3 DNA: TGTGCCAGCAGCTTAGATGGGACCGGGATAGCATATGGCTACACCTTC. The chain combines TRBV7-2 with TRBJ1-2, with D perhaps matching TRBD1 (5 bases). This CDR3 has 16 residues. Germline loops: CDR1 SGHTA, CDR2 FQGNSA. The V end lost 1 base, the J end lost 5 bases, and 17 bases lay between the germline ends.

This clonotype was seen only a few times. The chain carries TRBV12-3 or TRBV12-4 and TRBJ2-3, with 7 positions matching TRBD2. With V trimmed by 7 bases and J by 2 bases, 9 bases remained unmatched. There are 15 residues in the CDR3. The CDR3 coding sequence is TGTGCCAGCACCAATTGGGCGGGGGTCACAGATACGCAGTATTTT. Protein: CASTNWAGVTDTQYF.